A selection of T cell receptor beta chains follows, all from one sample in a study of T cell responses to AZD1222 COVID-19 vaccine. The data were produced by immunoSEQ multiplex PCR, yet TCRdb's version contains in-frame clones alone and is incomplete. Here the sample spans some 110,000 clones, around 84% being singletons. The sample consisted of peripheral blood, taken 28 days after the second AZD1222 dose. The origin of the receptors is an adult who received the AZD1222 COVID-19 vaccine. Both conserved end residues are part of each CDR3. D genes are given only for firm matches. For some rows the clone size is stated as once, few or many, or as a class when expanded; others skip it.

D gene,V gene,clone size,J gene,CDR3 protein,CDR3 DNA
TRBD1,TRBV6-6,NA,TRBJ1-4,CASSPTQGFGEKLFF,TGTGCCAGCAGTCCAACACAGGGGTTCGGTGAAAAACTGTTTTTT
NA,TRBV18,NA,TRBJ1-5,CASSFSFRDESNQPQHF,TGTGCCAGCTCTTTTTCGTTCAGGGATGAATCCAATCAGCCCCAGCATTTT
TRBD1,TRBV9,NA,TRBJ2-5,CASSESRQGTGHETQYF,TGTGCCAGCAGCGAAAGCCGCCAGGGGACAGGGCACGAGACCCAGTACTTC
TRBD2,TRBV11-1,NA,TRBJ2-1,CASSSPQRGAYNEQFF,TGTGCCAGCAGCTCCCCCCAGCGGGGGGCCTACAATGAGCAGTTCTTC
NA,TRBV28,once,TRBJ2-1,CASSAPGTQYNEQFF,TGTGCCAGCAGTGCGCCCGGGACACAATACAATGAGCAGTTCTTC
TRBD1,TRBV5-1,NA,TRBJ2-4,CASSSLARGSKNIQYF,TGCGCCAGCAGCTCGCTGGCCAGGGGGTCCAAAAACATTCAGTACTTC
NA,TRBV24-1,once,TRBJ2-5,CATSTGSRWGRTQYF,TGTGCCACCTCGACAGGTAGTCGGTGGGGGAGAACCCAGTACTTC
TRBD1,TRBV5-1,NA,TRBJ2-7,CASSLADRDYEQYF,TGCGCCAGCAGCCTTGCGGACAGGGACTACGAGCAGTACTTC
NA,TRBV29-1,NA,TRBJ2-2,CSAGPRTGGELFF,TGCAGCGCGGGACCCCGAACGGGCGGGGAGCTGTTTTTT
NA,TRBV19,NA,TRBJ1-2,CASTRGRDYGYTF,TGTGCCAGTACACGGGGGCGAGACTATGGCTACACCTTC
TRBD1,TRBV27,NA,TRBJ1-1,CASSLSRTGGRKAFF,TGTGCCAGCAGTTTATCCCGGACAGGGGGCAGGAAAGCTTTCTTT
NA,TRBV11-2,NA,TRBJ2-3,CASSLASSIDTQYF,TGTGCCAGCAGCTTAGCGAGCAGCATTGATACGCAGTATTTT
NA,TRBV9,NA,TRBJ1-3,CASSVEGSGNTIYF,TGTGCCAGCAGCGTAGAAGGCTCTGGAAACACCATATATTTT
NA,TRBV24-1,NA,TRBJ2-5,CATSVYSGGYQETQYF,TGTGCCACCAGTGTCTACTCAGGGGGGTACCAAGAGACCCAGTACTTC
NA,TRBV19,NA,TRBJ1-1,CASSKRNTEAFF,TGTGCCAGTAGTAAACGAAATACTGAAGCTTTCTTT
NA,TRBV11-3,NA,TRBJ2-1,CASSLDLTDPSYNEQFF,TGTGCCAGCAGCTTAGATTTAACGGACCCTTCCTACAATGAGCAGTTCTTC
NA,TRBV18,NA,TRBJ2-5,CASSPQGSSTQETQYF,TGTGCCAGCTCACCACAGGGGTCGTCGACCCAAGAGACCCAGTACTTC
NA,TRBV7-2,NA,TRBJ1-1,CASSPGHDDTEAFF,TGTGCCAGCAGCCCAGGTCACGACGACACTGAAGCTTTCTTT
TRBD1,TRBV2,NA,TRBJ2-7,CASRGVTGAYEQYF,TGTGCCAGCAGGGGCGTCACAGGGGCCTACGAGCAGTACTTC
NA,TRBV19,NA,TRBJ1-5,CASSRDGDQPQHF,TGTGCCAGTAGTAGAGACGGGGACCAGCCCCAGCATTTT
TRBD1,TRBV10-3,once,TRBJ1-1,CASDSGTGGPGFF,TGTGCCTCCGATAGCGGGACAGGGGGCCCAGGTTTCTTT
TRBD1,TRBV7-8,NA,TRBJ1-1,CASSIRQGAGEAFF,TGTGCCAGCAGCATCCGACAGGGGGCCGGTGAAGCTTTCTTT
TRBD1,TRBV5-4,once,TRBJ1-6,CASSPINTGTENSPLHF,TGTGCCAGCAGCCCAATAAATACCGGGACAGAAAATTCACCCCTCCACTTT
NA,TRBV7-9,NA,TRBJ2-1,CASSGGPWYEQFF,TGTGCCAGCAGCGGAGGGCCTTGGTATGAGCAGTTCTTC
NA,TRBV7-2,NA,TRBJ1-5,CASSLRGNQPQHF,TGTGCCAGCAGCTTAAGGGGAAATCAGCCCCAGCATTTT
TRBD2,TRBV6-7,NA,TRBJ2-7,CASRIAGGRHEQYF,TGTGCCAGCCGTATAGCGGGGGGCCGCCACGAGCAGTACTTC
TRBD1,TRBV4-2,once,TRBJ1-1,CASSDHNRGLSTEAFF,TGTGCCAGCAGCGACCATAACAGGGGGTTGAGCACTGAAGCTTTCTTT
TRBD1,TRBV18,once,TRBJ2-5,CASSPGQGIETQYF,TGTGCCAGCTCACCAGGACAGGGGATCGAGACCCAGTACTTC
TRBD1,TRBV3-1/TRBV3-2,NA,TRBJ1-2,CASSQVGQGLTGYTF,TGTGCCAGCAGCCAAGTTGGACAGGGCTTGACGGGCTACACCTTC
NA,TRBV6-5,NA,TRBJ1-5,CASSTEKGNQPQHF,TGTGCCAGCAGTACCGAGAAGGGGAATCAGCCCCAGCATTTT
TRBD1,TRBV7-2,NA,TRBJ2-7,CASSLQGASYEQYF,TGTGCCAGCAGCTTACAGGGGGCGTCCTACGAGCAGTACTTC
NA,TRBV20-1,NA,TRBJ1-2,CSASMEAPRSGYTF,TGCAGTGCTAGTATGGAGGCCCCCAGGAGTGGCTACACCTTC
NA,TRBV3-1/TRBV3-2,NA,TRBJ2-7,CASSSVTGLEGIDPLYEQYF,TGTGCCAGCAGCTCAGTAACCGGGCTAGAGGGGATCGATCCCCTCTACGAGCAGTACTTC
NA,TRBV21-1,once,TRBJ2-1,CASRGQGANEQFF,TGTGCCAGCAGGGGGCAGGGGGCGAATGAGCAGTTCTTC
NA,TRBV9,NA,TRBJ2-1,CASTKDGGSDNEQFF,TGTGCCAGCACCAAGGATGGGGGGTCGGACAATGAGCAGTTCTTC